The rows below give T cell receptor beta chains drawn from one sample of a study of shared T cell receptors in the human thymus. The protocol was immunoSEQ multiplex PCR, while the TCRdb copy is restricted to in-frame clones and leaves out a portion. The sample lists over 650,000 clones; around 87% were seen once. The sample was also reused in another study, on human thymus T cells.

Input material: thymocytes. The origin of the receptors is a boy less than two years old with a congenital heart defect. Each CDR3 is given with its conserved first and last residue. D genes are given only for firm matches. Only some rows state a clone size, as once, few, many or a class for expanded clones.

CDR3nt,CDR3aa,abundance,d_gene,v_gene,j_gene
TGCGCCAGCAGCTTTTACCTCCTCCGGGACAGGGGGAACAATGAGCAGTTCTTC,CASSFYLLRDRGNNEQFF,-,TRBD1,TRBV5-1,TRBJ2-1
TGTGCCAGCACCCTGGGGCGGGGGGGGAGAGCAGATACGCAGTATTTT,CASTLGRGGRADTQYF,once,TRBD2,TRBV6-6,TRBJ2-3
TGCGCCAGCAGCCAAGTTTCTAGACAGCCTTCCGAAAAACTGTTTTTT,CASSQVSRQPSEKLFF,-,-,TRBV4-3,TRBJ1-4
TGTGCCAGCAGCTTGGCCAAGTCCGGGACTGAAGCTTTCTTT,CASSLAKSGTEAFF,-,-,TRBV5-6,TRBJ1-1
TGTGCCAGCAGTTACTCGATTGGGAGCTCCTACGAGCAGTACTTC,CASSYSIGSSYEQYF,-,-,TRBV6-5,TRBJ2-7
TGTGCCAGCAGAGAGAGGCTCTACAATGAGCAGTTCTTC,CASRERLYNEQFF,-,-,TRBV28,TRBJ2-1
TGTGCCAGCAGGCGGAACAGGGGGCCTGACAATGAGCAGTTCTTC,CASRRNRGPDNEQFF,-,TRBD1,TRBV28,TRBJ2-1
TGCAGCGTTCCTAGTGGTACGCAGTATTTT,CSVPSGTQYF,-,-,TRBV29-1,TRBJ2-3
TGTGCCAGCAGCCCGACAGGGACAGGAAACACCATATATTTT,CASSPTGTGNTIYF,-,TRBD1,TRBV28,TRBJ1-3
TGTGCCAGCAGCGTAGTCACAGGACTGAACACTGAAGCTTTCTTT,CASSVVTGLNTEAFF,-,-,TRBV9,TRBJ1-1
TGTGCCAGCAGCGTCGGACAGGGGGCCTACAATGAGCAGTTCTTC,CASSVGQGAYNEQFF,-,TRBD1,TRBV9,TRBJ2-1
TGCGCCAGCAGCCAAGGGGGAAAATACGAGCAGTACTTC,CASSQGGKYEQYF,once,-,TRBV5-1,TRBJ2-7
TGTGCCAGCAGCTTATCAGGCTCTGCAATGAACACTGAAGCTTTCTTT,CASSLSGSAMNTEAFF,once,-,TRBV7-6,TRBJ1-1
TGTGCCAGCAGCTTACCTAGCGAAGGATTTGAGCAGTTCTTC,CASSLPSEGFEQFF,-,-,TRBV7-8,TRBJ2-1
TGTGCCAGCAGTGAAACCGGGACAGGGGAGACTGAAGCTTTCTTT,CASSETGTGETEAFF,-,TRBD1,TRBV25-1,TRBJ1-1
TGTGCCAGCAGTGACTCAAAACAGGGGAGAGGAGAGACCCAGTACTTC,CASSDSKQGRGETQYF,-,TRBD1,TRBV25-1,TRBJ2-5
TGTGCCAGCAGCTGGGGGATTACAGGGGGCGGGACAGATACGCAGTATTTT,CASSWGITGGGTDTQYF,-,TRBD1,TRBV5-8,TRBJ2-3
TGTGCCAGCAGCTCCGGACAATCGGGCGTCTCTGGGGCCAACGTCCTGACTTTC,CASSSGQSGVSGANVLTF,once,-,TRBV7-6,TRBJ2-6
TGCGCCAGCAGTCAGGCTATAGCGGGGGACACAGATACGCAGTATTTT,CASSQAIAGDTDTQYF,-,TRBD2,TRBV10-1,TRBJ2-3
TGTGCCAGCAGTTTGGCAGGGGGCAGCCAGACCCAGTACTTC,CASSLAGGSQTQYF,-,TRBD1,TRBV27,TRBJ2-5
TGTGCCAGCAGTGAAAGGGACAAAGTACCTTCACCCCTCCACTTT,CASSERDKVPSPLHF,-,-,TRBV2,TRBJ1-6
TGCGCCAGCAGCCAAGTTCCCAGCGGGAGGGCGAATGAGCAGTTCTTC,CASSQVPSGRANEQFF,-,TRBD2,TRBV4-1,TRBJ2-1
TGTGCCAGCAGTTTCTGGCCGTGGGGGACTAGCGTAGGCAATGAGCAGTTCTTC,CASSFWPWGTSVGNEQFF,-,TRBD2,TRBV28,TRBJ2-1
TGTGCCAGTAGTCCACCACCGGGACAGGGGGCCCACGAGCAGTACTTC,CASSPPPGQGAHEQYF,-,TRBD1,TRBV19,TRBJ2-7
TGTGCCACCAGCAGAGTATGGACAGCGATAAGCTCCTATAATTCACCCCTCCACTTT,CATSRVWTAISSYNSPLHF,-,-,TRBV15,TRBJ1-6
TGCGCCAGCAGCTTGGAAGTGTGGGCGTTCCCTAAGAATTCACCCCTCCACTTT,CASSLEVWAFPKNSPLHF,-,-,TRBV5-1,TRBJ1-6
TGTGCCAGCAGTTACGGACAGGGGTTGAGGTATGGCTACACCTTC,CASSYGQGLRYGYTF,-,TRBD1,TRBV6-5,TRBJ1-2